The present TCR beta chain was sequenced within a study of blood T cell repertoires in COVID-19. On the study more broadly: Both acute and convalescent COVID-19 samples were obtained from the United States, Italy and Spain.

The V gene's germline CDR1 is KGHSH and CDR2 LQKENI. The V gene lost 6 bases and the J gene lost 2 bases, with 10 bases spanning the gap. CDR3 length equals 13 residues. Sequencing used immunoSEQ multiplex PCR; TCRdb keeps in-frame clones, though not all of them. This sample has roughly 69,000 clones, with roughly 88% found just once. The sequence was collected from a human donor in a cohort sampled during active COVID-19. Source material: peripheral blood. The chain joins TRBV18 to TRBJ2-5; D is possibly TRBD2 (5 bases). This CDR3 is CASSTGVQETQYF. In DNA form, the CDR3 reads TGTGCCAGCTCTACCGGGGTTCAAGAGACCCAGTACTTC.